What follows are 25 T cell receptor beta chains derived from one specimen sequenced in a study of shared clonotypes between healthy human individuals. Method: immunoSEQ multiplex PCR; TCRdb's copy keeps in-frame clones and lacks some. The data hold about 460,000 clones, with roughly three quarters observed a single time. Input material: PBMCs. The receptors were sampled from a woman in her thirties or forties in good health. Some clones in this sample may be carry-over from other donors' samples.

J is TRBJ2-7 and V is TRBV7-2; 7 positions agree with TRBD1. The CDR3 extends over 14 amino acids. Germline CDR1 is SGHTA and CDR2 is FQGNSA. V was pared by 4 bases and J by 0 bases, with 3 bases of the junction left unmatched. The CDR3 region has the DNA TGTGCCAGCAGCTCGGACAGGACCTCCTACGAGCAGTACTTC. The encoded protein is CASSSDRTSYEQYF.

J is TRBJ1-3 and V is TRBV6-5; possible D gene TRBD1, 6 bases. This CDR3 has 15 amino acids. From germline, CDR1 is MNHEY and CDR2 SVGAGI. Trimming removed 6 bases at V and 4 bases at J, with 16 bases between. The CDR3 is CASSRGGAQGNTIYF. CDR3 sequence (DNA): TGTGCCAGCAGCCGAGGGGGGGCGCAGGGAAACACCATATATTTT.

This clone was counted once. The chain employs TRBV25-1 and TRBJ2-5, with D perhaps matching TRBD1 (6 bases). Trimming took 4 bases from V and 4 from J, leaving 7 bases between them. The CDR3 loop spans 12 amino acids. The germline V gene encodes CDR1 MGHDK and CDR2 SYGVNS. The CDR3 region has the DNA TGTGCCAGCAGTGTCAGGGGAGAGACCCAGTACTTC. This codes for CASSVRGETQYF.

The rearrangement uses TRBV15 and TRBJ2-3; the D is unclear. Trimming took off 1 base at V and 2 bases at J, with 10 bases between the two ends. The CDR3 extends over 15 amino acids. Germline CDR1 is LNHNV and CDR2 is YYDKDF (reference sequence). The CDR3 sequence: CATSRVGGLTDTQYF. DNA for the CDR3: TGTGCCACCAGCAGAGTGGGCGGCCTCACAGATACGCAGTATTTT.

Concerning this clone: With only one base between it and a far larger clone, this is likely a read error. The CDR3 coding sequence is TGTGCCAGCTCCGGGACAAGGGTCGGTCTCACCGGGGAGCTGTTTTTT. This encodes CASSGTRVGLTGELFF. The chain employs TRBV2 and TRBJ1-3, with D possibly matching TRBD1 (6 bases). The J call may not be correct, given that the DNA end is closer to TRBJ2-2. The germline gives CDR1 SNHLY, CDR2 FYNNEI. This CDR3 has 16 residues.

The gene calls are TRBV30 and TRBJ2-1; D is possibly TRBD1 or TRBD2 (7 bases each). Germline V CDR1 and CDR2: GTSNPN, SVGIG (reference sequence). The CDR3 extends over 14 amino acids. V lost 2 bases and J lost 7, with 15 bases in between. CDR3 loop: CAWSPGGDGNEQFF. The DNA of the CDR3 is TGTGCCTGGAGTCCAGGGGGGGACGGGAATGAGCAGTTCTTC. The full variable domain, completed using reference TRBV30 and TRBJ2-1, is SQTIHQWPATLVQPVGSPLSLECTVEGTSNPNLYWYRQAAGRGLQLLFYSVGIGQISSEVPQNLSASRPQDRQFILSSKKLLLSDSGFYLCAWSPGGDGNEQFFGPGTRLTVL.

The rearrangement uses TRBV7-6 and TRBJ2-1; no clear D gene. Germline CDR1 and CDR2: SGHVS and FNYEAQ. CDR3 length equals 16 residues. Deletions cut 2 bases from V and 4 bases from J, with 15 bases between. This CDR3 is CASSLTGPFSYNEQFF. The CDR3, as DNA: TGTGCCAGCAGCTTAACTGGCCCATTCTCATACAATGAGCAGTTCTTC. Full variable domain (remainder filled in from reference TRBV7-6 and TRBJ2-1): GAGVSQSPRYKVTKRGQDVALRCDPISGHVSLYWYRQALGQGPEFLTYFNYEAQQDKSGLPNDRFSAERPEGSISTLTIQRTEQRDSAMYRCASSLTGPFSYNEQFFGPGTRLTVL.

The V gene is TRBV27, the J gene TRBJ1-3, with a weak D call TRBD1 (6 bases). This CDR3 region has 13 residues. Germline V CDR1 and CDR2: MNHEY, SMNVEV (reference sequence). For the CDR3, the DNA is TGTGTCAGTATAGACAGGTCTGGAAACACCATATATTTT. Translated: CVSIDRSGNTIYF.

CDR3 DNA sequence: TGTGCCAGCTCCCACCAGGCTCGGGGGGTTAGCAATCAGCCCCAGCATTTT. Translated, it gives CASSHQARGVSNQPQHF. V and J are TRBV18 and TRBJ1-5; TRBD1 might be the D (5 bases). CDR3 length equals 17 residues. The V gene lost 6 bases and the J gene lost 0 bases, with 18 bases spanning the gap. CDR1 and CDR2 from the germline V gene are KGHSH and LQKENI.

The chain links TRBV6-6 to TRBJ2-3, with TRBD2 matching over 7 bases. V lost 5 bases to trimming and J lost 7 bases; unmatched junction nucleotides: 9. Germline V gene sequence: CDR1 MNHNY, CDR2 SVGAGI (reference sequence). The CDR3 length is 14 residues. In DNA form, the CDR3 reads TGTGCCAGCAGTGGGAGGGAGGGCCTATATACGCAGTATTTT. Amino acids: CASSGREGLYTQYF.

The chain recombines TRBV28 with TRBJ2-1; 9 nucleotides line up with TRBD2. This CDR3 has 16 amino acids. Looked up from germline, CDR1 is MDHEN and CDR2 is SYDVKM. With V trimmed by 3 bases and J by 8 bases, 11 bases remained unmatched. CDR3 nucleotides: TGTGCCAGCAGTTTGTGGGGTAGCGGGAGTCTCGATGAGCAGTTCTTC. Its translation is CASSLWGSGSLDEQFF.

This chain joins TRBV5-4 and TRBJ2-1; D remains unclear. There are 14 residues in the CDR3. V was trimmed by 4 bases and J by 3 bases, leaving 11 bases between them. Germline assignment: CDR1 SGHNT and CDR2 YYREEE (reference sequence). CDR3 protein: CASSPYSSYNEQFF. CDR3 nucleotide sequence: TGTGCCAGCAGCCCTTACTCTAGCTACAATGAGCAGTTCTTC.

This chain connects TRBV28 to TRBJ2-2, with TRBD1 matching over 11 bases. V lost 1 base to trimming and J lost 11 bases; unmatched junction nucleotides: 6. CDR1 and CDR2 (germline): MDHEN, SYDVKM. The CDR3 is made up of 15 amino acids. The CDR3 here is CASSLSGTGGVELFF. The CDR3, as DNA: TGTGCCAGCAGTTTATCCGGGACAGGGGGAGTCGAGCTGTTTTTT.

CDR3 sequence reads: CASRDDRGFTGELFF. As DNA, the CDR3 is TGTGCCAGCAGAGACGACCGGGGATTCACCGGGGAGCTGTTTTTT. This chain links TRBV6-1 with TRBJ2-2; the D gene is possibly TRBD2 (5 bases). Germline CDR1 is MNHNS and CDR2 is SASEGT. With 6 bases removed from V and 4 bases from J, the gap between germline ends came to 15 bases. This CDR3 is 15 amino acids long.

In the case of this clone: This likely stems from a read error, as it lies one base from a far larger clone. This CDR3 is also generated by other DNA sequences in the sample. The CDR3 spells CASINGGDTEAFF. CDR3 DNA sequence: TGTGCCAGCATTAACGGGGGAGACACTGAAGCTTTCTTT. The rearrangement links TRBV2 to TRBJ1-1, with D possibly being TRBD1 (5 bases). Germline assignment: CDR1 SNHLY and CDR2 FYNNEI. V was clipped by 7 bases and J by 3 bases, with 12 bases between them. This CDR3 has 13 residues.

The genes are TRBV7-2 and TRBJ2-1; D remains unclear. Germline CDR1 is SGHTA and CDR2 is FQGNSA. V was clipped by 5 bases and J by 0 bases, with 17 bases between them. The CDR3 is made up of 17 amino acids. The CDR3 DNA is TGTGCCAGCAGCCGAAGAGGTTTCTCGAGCTCCTACAATGAGCAGTTCTTC. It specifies CASSRRGFSSSYNEQFF. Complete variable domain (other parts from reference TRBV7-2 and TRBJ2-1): GAGVSQSPSNKVTEKGKDVELRCDPISGHTALYWYRQSLGQGLEFLIYFQGNSAPDKSGLPSDRFSAERTGGSVSTLTIQRTQQEDSAVYLCASSRRGFSSSYNEQFFGPGTRLTVL.

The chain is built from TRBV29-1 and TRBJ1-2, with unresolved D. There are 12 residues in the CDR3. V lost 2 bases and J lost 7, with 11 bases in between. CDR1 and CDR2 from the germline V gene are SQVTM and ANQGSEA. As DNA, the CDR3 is TGCAGCGTTGAATTGCCGGTTTTTGGCTACACCTTC. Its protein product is CSVELPVFGYTF.

CDR3 in DNA: TGTGCCAGCAGTTTCCCTAGAAGGACCGGGGAGCTGTTTTTT. As protein: CASSFPRRTGELFF. V usage is TRBV28 and J usage is TRBJ2-2, with D unresolved. Germline loops: CDR1 MDHEN, CDR2 SYDVKM. The length of the CDR3 is 14 residues. V gave up 3 bases and J gave up 5 bases, with 10 bases separating them.

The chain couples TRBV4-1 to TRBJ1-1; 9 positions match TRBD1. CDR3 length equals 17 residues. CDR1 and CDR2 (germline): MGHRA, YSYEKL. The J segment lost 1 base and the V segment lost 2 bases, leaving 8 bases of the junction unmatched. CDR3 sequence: CASSQYVGTGPNTEAFF. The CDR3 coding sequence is TGCGCCAGCAGCCAATATGTGGGGACAGGGCCGAACACTGAAGCTTTCTTT.

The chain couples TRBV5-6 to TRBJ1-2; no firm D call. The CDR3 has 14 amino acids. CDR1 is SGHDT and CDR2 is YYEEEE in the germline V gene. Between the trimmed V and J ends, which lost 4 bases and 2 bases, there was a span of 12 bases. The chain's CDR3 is CASSRTAGNYGYTF. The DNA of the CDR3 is TGTGCCAGCAGCAGGACGGCCGGGAACTATGGCTACACCTTC.

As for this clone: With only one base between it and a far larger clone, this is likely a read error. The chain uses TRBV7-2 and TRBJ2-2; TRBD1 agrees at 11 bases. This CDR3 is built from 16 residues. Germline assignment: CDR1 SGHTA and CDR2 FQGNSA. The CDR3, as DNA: TGTGCCGGCAGCCAGCGGACAGGGGGCGTCACCGGGGAGCTGTTTTTT. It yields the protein CAGSQRTGGVTGELFF.

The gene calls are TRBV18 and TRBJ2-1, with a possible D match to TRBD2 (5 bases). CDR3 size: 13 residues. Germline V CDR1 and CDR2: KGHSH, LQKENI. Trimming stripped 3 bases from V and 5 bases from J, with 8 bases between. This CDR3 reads CASSPRVNNEQFF. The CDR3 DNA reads TGTGCCAGCTCACCGAGGGTTAACAATGAGCAGTTCTTC.

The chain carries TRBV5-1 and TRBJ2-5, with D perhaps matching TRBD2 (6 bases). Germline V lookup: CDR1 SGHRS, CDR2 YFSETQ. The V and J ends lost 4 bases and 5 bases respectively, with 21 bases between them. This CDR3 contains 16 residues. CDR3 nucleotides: TGCGCCAGCAGCATGACCGGGACTCCAAAGGGGGAGACCCAGTACTTC. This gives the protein CASSMTGTPKGETQYF.

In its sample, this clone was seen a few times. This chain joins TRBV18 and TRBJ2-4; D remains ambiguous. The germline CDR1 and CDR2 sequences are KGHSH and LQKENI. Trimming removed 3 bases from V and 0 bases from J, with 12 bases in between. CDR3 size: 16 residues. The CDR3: CASSPANSLAKNIQYF. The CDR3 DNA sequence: TGTGCCAGCTCACCGGCTAACAGCCTAGCCAAAAACATTCAGTACTTC. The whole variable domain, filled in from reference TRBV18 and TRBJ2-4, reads NAGVMQNPRHLVRRRGQEARLRCSPMKGHSHVYWYRQLPEEGLKFMVYLQKENIIDESGMPKERFSAEFPKEGPSILRIQQVVRGDSAAYFCASSPANSLAKNIQYFGAGTRLSVL.

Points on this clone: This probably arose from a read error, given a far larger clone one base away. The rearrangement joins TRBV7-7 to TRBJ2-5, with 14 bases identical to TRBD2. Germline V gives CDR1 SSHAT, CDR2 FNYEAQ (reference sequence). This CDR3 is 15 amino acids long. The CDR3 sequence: CAGSLGLAGGETQYF. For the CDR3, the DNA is TGTGCCGGCAGCCTAGGACTAGCGGGAGGAGAGACCCAGTACTTC.